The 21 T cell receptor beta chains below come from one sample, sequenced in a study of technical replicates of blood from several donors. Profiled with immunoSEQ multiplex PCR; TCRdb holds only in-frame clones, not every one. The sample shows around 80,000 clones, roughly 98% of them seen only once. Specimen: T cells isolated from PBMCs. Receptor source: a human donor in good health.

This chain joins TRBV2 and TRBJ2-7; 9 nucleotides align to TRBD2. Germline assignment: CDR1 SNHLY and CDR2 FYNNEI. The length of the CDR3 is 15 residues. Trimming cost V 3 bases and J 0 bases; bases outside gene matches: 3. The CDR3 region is CASSDAGGPSYEQYF. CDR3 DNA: TGTGCCAGCAGTGACGCGGGAGGGCCCTCCTACGAGCAGTACTTC.

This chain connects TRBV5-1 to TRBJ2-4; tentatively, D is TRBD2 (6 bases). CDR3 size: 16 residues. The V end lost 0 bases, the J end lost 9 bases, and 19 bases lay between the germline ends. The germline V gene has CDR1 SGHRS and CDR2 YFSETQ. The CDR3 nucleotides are TGCGCCAGCAGCTTGGACGGACGGACTGGGGGGAGCATTCAGTACTTC. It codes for CASSLDGRTGGSIQYF.

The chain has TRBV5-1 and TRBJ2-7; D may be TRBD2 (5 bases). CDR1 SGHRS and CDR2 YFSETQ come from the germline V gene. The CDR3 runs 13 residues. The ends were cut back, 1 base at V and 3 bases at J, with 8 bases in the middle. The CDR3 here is CASSLTSGYEQYF. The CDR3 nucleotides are TGCGCCAGCAGCTTGACTAGTGGCTACGAGCAGTACTTC.

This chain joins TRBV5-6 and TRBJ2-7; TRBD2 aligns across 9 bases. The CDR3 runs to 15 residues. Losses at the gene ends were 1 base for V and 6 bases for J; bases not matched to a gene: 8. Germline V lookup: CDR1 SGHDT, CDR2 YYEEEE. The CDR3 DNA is TGTGCCAGCAGCTTGAGAGCGGGGGGCTCCAGCGAGCAGTACTTC. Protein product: CASSLRAGGSSEQYF.

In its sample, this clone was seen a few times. CDR3 nucleotide sequence: TGTGCCAGCAGAACCGGGGGACTAGCGGGATGGTTGGGCACAGATACGCAGTATTTT. Its translation: CASRTGGLAGWLGTDTQYF. This chain joins TRBV28 and TRBJ2-3; 13 bases align to TRBD2. Trimming took 6 bases from V and 1 from J; bases not matched to a gene: 13. CDR3 length: 19 residues. The germline CDR1 and CDR2 sequences are MDHEN and SYDVKM.

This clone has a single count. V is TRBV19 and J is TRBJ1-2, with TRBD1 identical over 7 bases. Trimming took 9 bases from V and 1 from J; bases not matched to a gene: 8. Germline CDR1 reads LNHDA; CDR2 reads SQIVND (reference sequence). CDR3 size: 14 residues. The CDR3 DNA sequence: TGTGCCAGCGGGCGGGACAGCCTTAACTATGGCTACACCTTC. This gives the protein CASGRDSLNYGYTF.

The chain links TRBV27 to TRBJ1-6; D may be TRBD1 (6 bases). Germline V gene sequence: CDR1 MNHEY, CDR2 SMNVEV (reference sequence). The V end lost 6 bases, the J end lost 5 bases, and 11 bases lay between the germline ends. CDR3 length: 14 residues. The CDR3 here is CASRLTGNNSPLHF. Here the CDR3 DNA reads TGTGCCAGCAGGCTCACAGGGAATAATTCACCCCTCCACTTT.

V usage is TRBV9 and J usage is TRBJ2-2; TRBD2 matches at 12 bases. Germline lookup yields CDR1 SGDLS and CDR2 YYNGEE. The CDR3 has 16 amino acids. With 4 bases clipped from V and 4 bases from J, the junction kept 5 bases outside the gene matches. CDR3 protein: CASSPSGRATTGELFF. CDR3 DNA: TGTGCCAGCAGCCCTAGCGGGAGGGCCACCACCGGGGAGCTGTTTTTT.

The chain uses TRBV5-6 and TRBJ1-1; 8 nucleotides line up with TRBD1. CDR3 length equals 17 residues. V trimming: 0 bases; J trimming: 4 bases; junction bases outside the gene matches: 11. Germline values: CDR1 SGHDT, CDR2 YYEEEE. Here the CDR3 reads CASSLALAGGIGTEAFF. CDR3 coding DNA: TGTGCCAGCAGCTTGGCCCTGGCAGGGGGCATAGGCACTGAAGCTTTCTTT.

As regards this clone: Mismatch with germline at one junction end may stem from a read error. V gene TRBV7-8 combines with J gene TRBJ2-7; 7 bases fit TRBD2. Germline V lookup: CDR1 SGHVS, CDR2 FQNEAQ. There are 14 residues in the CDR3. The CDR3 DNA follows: TGTGCCAGCAGCTTAGCGGGAGGGCTCTACGGGCAGTACTTC. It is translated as CASSLAGGLYGQYF.

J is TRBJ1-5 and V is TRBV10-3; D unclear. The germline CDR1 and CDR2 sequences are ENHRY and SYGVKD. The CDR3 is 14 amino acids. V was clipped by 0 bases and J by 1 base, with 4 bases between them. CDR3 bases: TGTGCCATCAGTGAGTCGAGCAGCAATCAGCCCCAGCATTTT. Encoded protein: CAISESSSNQPQHF.

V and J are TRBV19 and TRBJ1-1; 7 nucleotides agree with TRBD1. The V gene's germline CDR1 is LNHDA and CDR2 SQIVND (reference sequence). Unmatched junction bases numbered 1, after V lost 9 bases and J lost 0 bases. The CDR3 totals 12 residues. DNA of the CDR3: TGTGCCAGCGGACAGGTGAACACTGAAGCTTTCTTT. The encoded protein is CASGQVNTEAFF.

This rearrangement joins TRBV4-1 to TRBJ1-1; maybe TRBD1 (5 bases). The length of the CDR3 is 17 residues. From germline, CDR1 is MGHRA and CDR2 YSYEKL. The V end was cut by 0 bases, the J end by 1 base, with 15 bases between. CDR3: CASSQDHEGLPNTEAFF. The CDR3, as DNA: TGCGCCAGCAGCCAAGATCACGAGGGACTGCCGAACACTGAAGCTTTCTTT.

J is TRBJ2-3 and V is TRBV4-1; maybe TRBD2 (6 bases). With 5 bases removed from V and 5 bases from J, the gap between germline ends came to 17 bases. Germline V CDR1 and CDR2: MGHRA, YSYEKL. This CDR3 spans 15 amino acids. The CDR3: CASSTIAERVDTQYF. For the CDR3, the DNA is TGCGCCAGCAGCACCATAGCGGAAAGGGTAGATACGCAGTATTTT.

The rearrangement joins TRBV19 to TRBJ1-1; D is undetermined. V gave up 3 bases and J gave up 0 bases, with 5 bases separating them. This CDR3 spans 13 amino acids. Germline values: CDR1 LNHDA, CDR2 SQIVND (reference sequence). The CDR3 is CASSISVNTEAFF. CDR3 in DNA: TGTGCCAGTAGTATTTCCGTGAACACTGAAGCTTTCTTT.

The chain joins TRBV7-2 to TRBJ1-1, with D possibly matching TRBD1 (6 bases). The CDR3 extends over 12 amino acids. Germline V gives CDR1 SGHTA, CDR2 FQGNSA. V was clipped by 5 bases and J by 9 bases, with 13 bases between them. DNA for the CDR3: TGTGCCAGCAGCCCTTCGACAGGTAAAGCTTTCTTT. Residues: CASSPSTGKAFF. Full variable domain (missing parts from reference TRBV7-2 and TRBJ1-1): GAGVSQSPSNKVTEKGKDVELRCDPISGHTALYWYRQSLGQGLEFLIYFQGNSAPDKSGLPSDRFSAERTGGSVSTLTIQRTQQEDSAVYLCASSPSTGKAFFGQGTRLTVV.

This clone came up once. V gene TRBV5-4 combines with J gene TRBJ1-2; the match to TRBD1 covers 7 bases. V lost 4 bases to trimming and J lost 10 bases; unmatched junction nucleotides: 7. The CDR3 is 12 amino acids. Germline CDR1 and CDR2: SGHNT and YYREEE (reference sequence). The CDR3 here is CASSEGDRNYTF. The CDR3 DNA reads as TGTGCCAGCAGCGAGGGGGACAGAAACTACACCTTC.

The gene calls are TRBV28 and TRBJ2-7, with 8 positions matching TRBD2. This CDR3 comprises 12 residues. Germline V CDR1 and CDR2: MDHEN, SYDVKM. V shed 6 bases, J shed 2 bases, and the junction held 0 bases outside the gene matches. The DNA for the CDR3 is TGTGCCAGCAGGGGACTAGCCTACGAGCAGTACTTC. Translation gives CASRGLAYEQYF.

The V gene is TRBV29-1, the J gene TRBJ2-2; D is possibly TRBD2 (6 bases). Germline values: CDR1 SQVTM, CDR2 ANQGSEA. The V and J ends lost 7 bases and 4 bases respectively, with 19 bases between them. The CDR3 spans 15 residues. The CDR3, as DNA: TGCAGCGCTTGGGATGGGGGGAGTTCCACCGGGGAGCTGTTTTTT. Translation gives CSAWDGGSSTGELFF.

The CDR3 nucleotides read TGTGCCAGCAGCGTACAGGGTCTGGATTCACCCCTCCACTTT. Amino acids: CASSVQGLDSPLHF. The chain is built from TRBV9 and TRBJ1-6, with D possibly TRBD1 on 5 matching bases. Germline lookup yields CDR1 SGDLS and CDR2 YYNGEE. Trimming removed 1 base from V and 8 bases from J, with 10 bases in between. This CDR3 is built from 14 residues. Drawing the rest from reference TRBV9 and TRBJ1-6, the complete variable domain is DSGVTQTPKHLITATGQRVTLRCSPRSGDLSVYWYQQSLDQGLQFLIQYYNGEERAKGNILERFSAQQFPDLHSELNLSSLELGDSALYFCASSVQGLDSPLHFGNGTRLTVT.

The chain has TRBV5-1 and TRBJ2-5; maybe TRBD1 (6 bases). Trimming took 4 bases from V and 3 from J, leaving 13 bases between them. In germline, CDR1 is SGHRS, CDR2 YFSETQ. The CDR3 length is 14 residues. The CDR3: CASSQGTTKETQYF. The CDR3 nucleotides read TGCGCCAGCAGCCAGGGGACAACAAAAGAGACCCAGTACTTC.